The 8 T cell receptor beta chains below come from one sample, sequenced in a study of glioma-infiltrating T cells after dendritic cell vaccination. Repertoires were generated with immunoSEQ multiplex PCR, while TCRdb's copy carries only in-frame clones and drops some. The sample has roughly 100,000 clones, about four fifths seen once; the top ten hold less than 15%. The starting material was blood, obtained before dendritic cell vaccination. The receptors here all came from a human donor with glioblastoma.

The chain recombines TRBV11-2 with TRBJ1-1, with TRBD1 matching over 9 bases. With 6 bases clipped from V and 3 bases from J, the junction kept 11 bases outside the gene matches. This CDR3 spans 16 amino acids. Per germline, CDR1 SGHAT and CDR2 FQNNGV. CDR3 amino acids: CASSSGTGSLDTEAFF. For the CDR3, the DNA is TGTGCCAGCAGTTCCGGGACAGGGAGTCTAGACACTGAAGCTTTCTTT.

The rearrangement uses TRBV4-3 and TRBJ2-7; no reliable D call. The germline CDR1 and CDR2 sequences are LGHNA and YSLEER. Deletions cut 5 bases from V and 0 bases from J, with 11 bases between. This CDR3 has 14 residues. This CDR3 is CASSSDIGSYEQYF. The DNA for the CDR3 is TGCGCCAGCAGCTCTGACATTGGCTCCTACGAGCAGTACTTC.

CDR3 in amino acids: CASSLGGTLSNQPQHF. CDR3 nucleotide sequence: TGTGCCAGCAGCTTAGGTGGGACTTTGAGCAATCAGCCCCAGCATTTT. The rearrangement uses TRBV7-2 and TRBJ1-5, with a weak D call TRBD1 (5 bases). The germline V gene encodes CDR1 SGHTA and CDR2 FQGNSA. The V end was cut by 1 base, the J end by 1 base, with 11 bases between. CDR3 length: 16 residues.

The V call is TRBV4-3, the J call TRBJ2-7; unclear D gene. Germline assignment: CDR1 LGHNA and CDR2 YSLEER. The CDR3 runs to 16 residues. The V end lost 0 bases, the J end lost 0 bases, and 12 bases lay between the germline ends. The CDR3 here is CASSQDRQAISYEQYF. For the CDR3, the DNA is TGCGCCAGCAGCCAAGACAGGCAGGCGATCTCCTACGAGCAGTACTTC.

The chain recombines TRBV5-4 with TRBJ1-2, with TRBD1 identical over 8 bases. This CDR3 comprises 14 residues. Germline lookup yields CDR1 SGHNT and CDR2 YYREEE (reference sequence). With V trimmed by 5 bases and J by 2 bases, 5 bases remained unmatched. Here the CDR3 DNA reads TGTGCCAGCAGGAGACAGGGGCCAAACTATGGCTACACCTTC. Translated: CASRRQGPNYGYTF. Drawing the rest from reference TRBV5-4 and TRBJ1-2, the complete variable domain is ETGVTQSPTHLIKTRGQQVTLRCSSQSGHNTVSWYQQALGQGPQFIFQYYREEENGRGNFPPRFSGLQFPNYSSELNVNALELDDSALYLCASRRQGPNYGYTFGSGTRLTVV.

This chain connects TRBV6-1 to TRBJ2-5; D is ambiguous. Germline CDR1 and CDR2: MNHNS and SASEGT. This CDR3 is built from 15 residues. Trimming shortened V by 2 bases and J by 3 bases, and 13 bases separated the two germline ends. The CDR3 is CASSEPRWQKETQYF. Here the CDR3 DNA reads TGTGCCAGCAGTGAACCCAGATGGCAGAAAGAGACCCAGTACTTC.

The rearrangement links TRBV25-1 to TRBJ1-6; D is ambiguous. The V end was cut by 0 bases, the J end by 8 bases, with 5 bases between. CDR3 length: 13 residues. Germline V CDR1 and CDR2: MGHDK, SYGVNS. CDR3 loop: CASSEYIDSPLHF. In nucleotides, the CDR3 is TGTGCCAGCAGTGAATATATTGATTCACCCCTCCACTTT.

The rearrangement joins TRBV4-1 to TRBJ2-5; 8 nucleotides match TRBD1. With the DNA end fitting TRBJ2-7 better, the J assignment may be wrong. Germline-derived CDR1 and CDR2 are MGHRA and YSYEKL. There are 18 residues in the CDR3. CDR3 in DNA: TGCGCCAGCAGCCAAGAAGTTTCCGCGGGACAGGACGTATACGAGCAGTACTTC. Its translation is CASSQEVSAGQDVYEQYF.